This T cell receptor beta chain was sequenced for a study of blood T cells in healthy people across ages. Study-level results: Donors of long life had a larger count of naive CD4+ cells and greater diversity than aged donors. Samples with more naive T cells showed higher observed beta diversity. Naive and antigen-experienced cells were not separated, limiting conclusive comparison.

Trimming took 1 base from V and 0 from J; bases not matched to a gene: 0. Germline lookup yields CDR1 MNHNS and CDR2 SASEGT. The CDR3 spans 15 residues. A second PCR, run for about 7 to 11 cycles, used a sample-barcoded 5' primer plus a J-beta primer mix. Individual samples furnished no less than 2.5 million CDR3-containing paired-end reads apiece. From the 5' RACE reads, TCRdb called clonotypes with MiXCR, one entry per CDR3 protein. The table has roughly 1,300,000 distinct CDR3 sequences, approximately 63% seen once. In regard to this clonotype: Its antigen is undetermined.

Sequenced material: blood. This receptor was identified in a man between 18 and 35 years old in good health. This chain joins TRBV6-1 and TRBJ1-5, with 7 positions matching TRBD1. The CDR3 loop reads CASSEGDSSNQPQHF. The CDR3 nucleotides read TGTGCCAGCAGTGAAGGGGACAGTAGCAATCAGCCCCAGCATTTT.